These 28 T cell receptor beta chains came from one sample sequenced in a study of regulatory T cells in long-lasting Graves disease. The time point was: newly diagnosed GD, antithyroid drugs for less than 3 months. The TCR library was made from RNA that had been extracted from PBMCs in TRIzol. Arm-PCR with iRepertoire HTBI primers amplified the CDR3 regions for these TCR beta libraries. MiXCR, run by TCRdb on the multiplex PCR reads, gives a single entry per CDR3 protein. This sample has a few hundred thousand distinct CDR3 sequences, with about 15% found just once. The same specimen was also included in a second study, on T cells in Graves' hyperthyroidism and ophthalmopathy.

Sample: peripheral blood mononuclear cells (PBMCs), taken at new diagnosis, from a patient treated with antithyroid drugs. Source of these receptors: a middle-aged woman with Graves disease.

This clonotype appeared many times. The CDR3 region is CASSRGDQGTEAFF. CDR3 DNA: TGTGCCAGCAGCCGGGGGGACCAGGGCACTGAAGCTTTCTTT. The chain uses TRBV3-1 and TRBJ1-1; weak D call: TRBD1 (5 bases). Trimming took off 4 bases at V and 4 bases at J, with 13 bases between the two ends. Looked up from germline, CDR1 is LGHDT and CDR2 is YNNKEL (reference sequence). The CDR3 loop spans 14 amino acids.

The CDR3 DNA is TGTGCCAGCACCTCCGACGGGGTCAAAAACATTCAGTACTTC. Residues: CASTSDGVKNIQYF. V and J are TRBV11-3 and TRBJ2-4; D might be TRBD2 (5 bases). CDR1 is SGHNT and CDR2 is YENEEA in the germline V gene. This CDR3 spans 14 amino acids. With 7 bases removed from V and 3 bases from J, the gap between germline ends came to 13 bases.

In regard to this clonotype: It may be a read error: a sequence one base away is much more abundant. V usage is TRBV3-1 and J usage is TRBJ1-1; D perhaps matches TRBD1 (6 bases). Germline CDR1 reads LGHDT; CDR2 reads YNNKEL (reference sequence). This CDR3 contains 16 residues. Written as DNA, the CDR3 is TGTACCAGCAGCCAAGGGGGTCATACAGGGAACACTGAAGCTTTCTTT. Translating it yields CTSSQGGHTGNTEAFF.

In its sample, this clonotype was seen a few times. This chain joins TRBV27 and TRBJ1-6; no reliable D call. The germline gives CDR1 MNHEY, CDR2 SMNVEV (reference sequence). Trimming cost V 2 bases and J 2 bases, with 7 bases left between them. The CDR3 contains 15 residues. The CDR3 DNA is TGTGCCAGCAGTTTAAGCAGGACCTATAATTCACCCCTCCACTTT. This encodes CASSLSRTYNSPLHF.

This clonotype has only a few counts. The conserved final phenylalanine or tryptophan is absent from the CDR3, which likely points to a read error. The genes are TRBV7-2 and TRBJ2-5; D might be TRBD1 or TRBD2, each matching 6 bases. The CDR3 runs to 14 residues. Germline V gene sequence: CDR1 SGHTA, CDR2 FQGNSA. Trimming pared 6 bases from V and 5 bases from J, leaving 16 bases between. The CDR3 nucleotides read TGTGCCAGCAGTGGGGGTGGGGGGCCGGAGACCCAGTACCTC. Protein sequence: CASSGGGGPETQYL.

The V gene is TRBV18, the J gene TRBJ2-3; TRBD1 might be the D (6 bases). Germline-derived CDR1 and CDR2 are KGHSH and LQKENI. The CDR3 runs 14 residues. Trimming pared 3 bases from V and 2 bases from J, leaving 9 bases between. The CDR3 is CASSPTGLTDTQYF. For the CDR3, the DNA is TGTGCCAGCTCACCGACAGGACTCACAGATACGCAGTATTTT.

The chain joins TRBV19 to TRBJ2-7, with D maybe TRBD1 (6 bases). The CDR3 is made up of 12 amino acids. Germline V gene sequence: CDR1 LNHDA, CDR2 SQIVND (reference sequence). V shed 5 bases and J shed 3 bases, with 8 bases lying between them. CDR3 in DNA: TGTGCCAGTAGTGGGACAAACTACGAGCAGTACTTC. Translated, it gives CASSGTNYEQYF.

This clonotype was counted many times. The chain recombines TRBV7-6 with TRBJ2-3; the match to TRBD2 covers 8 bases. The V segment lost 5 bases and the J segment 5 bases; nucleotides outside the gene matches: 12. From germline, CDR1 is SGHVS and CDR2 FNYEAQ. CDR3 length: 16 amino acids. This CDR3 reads CASSPAYGRAGDTQYF. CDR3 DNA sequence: TGTGCCAGCAGCCCAGCGTACGGGAGGGCGGGAGATACGCAGTATTTT.

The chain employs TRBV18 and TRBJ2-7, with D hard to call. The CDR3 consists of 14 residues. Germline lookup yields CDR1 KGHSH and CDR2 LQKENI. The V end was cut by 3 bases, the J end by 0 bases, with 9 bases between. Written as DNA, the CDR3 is TGTGCCAGCTCACCGGGCTGGGACTCCTACGAGCAGTACTTC. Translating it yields CASSPGWDSYEQYF.

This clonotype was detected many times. CDR3 in DNA: TGTGCCAGCAGAGATAGCGGGAGGGGGAATGAGCAGTTCTTC. Its translation: CASRDSGRGNEQFF. This chain uses TRBV11-2 with TRBJ2-1, with 11 bases fitting TRBD2. The V segment lost 6 bases and the J segment 7 bases; nucleotides outside the gene matches: 5. There are 14 residues in the CDR3. Germline V gives CDR1 SGHAT, CDR2 FQNNGV.

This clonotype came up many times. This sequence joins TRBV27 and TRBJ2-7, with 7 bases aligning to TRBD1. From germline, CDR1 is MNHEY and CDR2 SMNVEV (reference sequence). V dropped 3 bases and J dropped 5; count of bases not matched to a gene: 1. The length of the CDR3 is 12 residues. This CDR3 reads CASSLTGNEQYF. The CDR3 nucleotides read TGTGCCAGCAGTTTGACAGGGAACGAGCAGTACTTC.

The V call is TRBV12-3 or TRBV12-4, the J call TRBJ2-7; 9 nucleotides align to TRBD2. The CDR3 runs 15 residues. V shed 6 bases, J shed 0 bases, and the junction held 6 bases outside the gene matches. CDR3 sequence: CASRTSGALSYEQYF. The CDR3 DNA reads TGTGCCAGCAGGACTAGCGGAGCTCTCTCCTACGAGCAGTACTTC.

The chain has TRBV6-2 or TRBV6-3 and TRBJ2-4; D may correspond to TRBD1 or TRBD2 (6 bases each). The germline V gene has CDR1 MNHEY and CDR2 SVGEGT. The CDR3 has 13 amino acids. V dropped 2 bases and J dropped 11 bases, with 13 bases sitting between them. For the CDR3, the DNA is TGTGCCAGCAGTTACGGGGGCGGGGCGGTTCAGTACTTC. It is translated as CASSYGGGAVQYF.

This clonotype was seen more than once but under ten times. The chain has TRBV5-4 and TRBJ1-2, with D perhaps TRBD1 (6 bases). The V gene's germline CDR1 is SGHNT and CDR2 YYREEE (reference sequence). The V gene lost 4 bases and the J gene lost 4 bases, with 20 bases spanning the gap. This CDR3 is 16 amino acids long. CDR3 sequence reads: CASSPGTRLALYGYTF. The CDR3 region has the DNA TGTGCCAGCAGCCCCGGGACACGGCTGGCCCTCTATGGCTACACCTTC.

This CDR3 reads CSVEVAGSGELFF. CDR3 coding DNA: TGCAGCGTTGAAGTAGCGGGATCCGGGGAGCTGTTTTTT. This chain joins TRBV29-1 and TRBJ2-2, with TRBD2 matching over 8 bases. The CDR3 has 13 amino acids. CDR1 SQVTM and CDR2 ANQGSEA come from the germline V gene. V lost 1 base to trimming and J lost 6 bases; unmatched junction nucleotides: 1.

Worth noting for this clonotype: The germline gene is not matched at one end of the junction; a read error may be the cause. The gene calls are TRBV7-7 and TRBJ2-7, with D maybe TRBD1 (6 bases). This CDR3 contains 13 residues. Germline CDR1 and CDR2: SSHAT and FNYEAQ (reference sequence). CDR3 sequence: CASSIQGGYEQYF. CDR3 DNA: TGTGCTAGCAGCATACAGGGCGGCTACGAGCAGTACTTC.

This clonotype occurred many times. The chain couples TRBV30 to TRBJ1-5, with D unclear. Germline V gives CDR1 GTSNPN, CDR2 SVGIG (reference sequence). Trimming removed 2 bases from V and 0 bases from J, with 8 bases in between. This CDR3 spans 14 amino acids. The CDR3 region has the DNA TGTGCCTGGAGTCCTACGAATAGCAATCAGCCCCAGCATTTT. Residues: CAWSPTNSNQPQHF.

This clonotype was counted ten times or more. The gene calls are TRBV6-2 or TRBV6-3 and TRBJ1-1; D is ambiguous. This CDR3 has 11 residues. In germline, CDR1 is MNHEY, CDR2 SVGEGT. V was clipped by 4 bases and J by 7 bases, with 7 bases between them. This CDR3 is CASSSLLEAFF. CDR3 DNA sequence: TGTGCCAGCAGTTCTCTCCTTGAAGCTTTCTTT.

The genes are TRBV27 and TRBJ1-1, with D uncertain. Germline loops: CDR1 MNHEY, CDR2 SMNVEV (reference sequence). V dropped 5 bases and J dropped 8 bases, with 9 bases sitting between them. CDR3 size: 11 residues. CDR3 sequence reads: CASSGRAEAFF. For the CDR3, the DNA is TGTGCCAGCAGTGGACGGGCGGAAGCTTTCTTT.

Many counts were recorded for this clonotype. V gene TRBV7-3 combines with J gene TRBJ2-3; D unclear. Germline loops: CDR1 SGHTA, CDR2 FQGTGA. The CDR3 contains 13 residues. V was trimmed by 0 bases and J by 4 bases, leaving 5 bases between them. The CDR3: CASSLTHPDTQYF. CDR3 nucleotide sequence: TGTGCCAGCAGCTTAACACATCCAGATACGCAGTATTTT.

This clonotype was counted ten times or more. CDR3 in amino acids: CASRGLAGGYFTGELFF. CDR3 DNA sequence: TGTGCCAGCAGGGGACTAGCGGGAGGGTATTTCACCGGGGAGCTGTTTTTT. The chain joins TRBV28 to TRBJ2-2, with TRBD2 matching 16 bases. V was pared by 6 bases and J by 4 bases, with 5 bases of the junction left unmatched. This CDR3 is 17 amino acids long. Germline CDR1 reads MDHEN; CDR2 reads SYDVKM.

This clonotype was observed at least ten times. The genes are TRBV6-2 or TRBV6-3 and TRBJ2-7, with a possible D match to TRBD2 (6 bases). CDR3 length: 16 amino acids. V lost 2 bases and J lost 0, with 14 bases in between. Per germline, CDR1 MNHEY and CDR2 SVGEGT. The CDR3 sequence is CASSYPGLWSSYEQYF. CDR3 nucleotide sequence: TGTGCCAGCAGTTACCCGGGACTCTGGAGCTCCTACGAGCAGTACTTC.

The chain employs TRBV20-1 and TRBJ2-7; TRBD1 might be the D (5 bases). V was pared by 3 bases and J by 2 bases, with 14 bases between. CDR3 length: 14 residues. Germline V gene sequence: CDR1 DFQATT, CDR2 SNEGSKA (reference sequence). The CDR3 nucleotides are TGCAGTGCTAGTATGGGGTCAGGGCCCTACGAGCAGTACTTC. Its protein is CSASMGSGPYEQYF.

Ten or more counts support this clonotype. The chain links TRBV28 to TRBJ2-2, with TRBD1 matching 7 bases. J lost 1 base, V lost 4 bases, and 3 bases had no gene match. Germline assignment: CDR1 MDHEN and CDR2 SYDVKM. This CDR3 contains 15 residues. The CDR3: CASSSRDRNTGELFF. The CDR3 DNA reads TGTGCCAGCAGTTCCCGGGACAGGAACACCGGGGAGCTGTTTTTT. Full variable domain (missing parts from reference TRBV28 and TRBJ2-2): DVKVTQSSRYLVKRTGEKVFLECVQDMDHENMFWYRQDPGLGLRLIYFSYDVKMKEKGDIPEGYSVSREKKERFSLILESASTNQTSMYLCASSSRDRNTGELFFGEGSRLTVL.

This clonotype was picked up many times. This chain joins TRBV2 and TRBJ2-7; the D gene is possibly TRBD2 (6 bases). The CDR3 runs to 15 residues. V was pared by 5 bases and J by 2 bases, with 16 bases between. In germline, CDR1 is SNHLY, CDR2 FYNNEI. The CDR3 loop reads CASSTRGNSPYEQYF. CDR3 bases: TGTGCCAGCAGTACACGCGGGAACTCCCCCTACGAGCAGTACTTC.

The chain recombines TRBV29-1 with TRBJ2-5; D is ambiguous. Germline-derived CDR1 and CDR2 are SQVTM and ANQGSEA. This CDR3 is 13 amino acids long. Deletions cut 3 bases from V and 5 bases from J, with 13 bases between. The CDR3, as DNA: TGCAGCGTTGAGCAACCCTCCGAGGAGACCCAGTACTTC. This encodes CSVEQPSEETQYF. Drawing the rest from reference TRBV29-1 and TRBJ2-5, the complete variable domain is SAVISQKPSRDICQRGTSLTIQCQVDSQVTMMFWYRQQPGQSLTLIATANQGSEATYESGFVIDKFPISRPNLTFSTLTVSNMSPEDSSIYLCSVEQPSEETQYFGPGTRLLVL.

CDR3 coding DNA: TGCGCCAGCAGCTTGGCGCAGGGTTCCCGCGGGGAGCTGTTTTTT. This codes for CASSLAQGSRGELFF. V usage is TRBV5-1 and J usage is TRBJ2-2, with D possibly matching TRBD1 (5 bases). This CDR3 spans 15 amino acids. V dropped 0 bases and J dropped 7 bases, with 13 bases sitting between them. Germline assignment: CDR1 SGHRS and CDR2 YFSETQ.

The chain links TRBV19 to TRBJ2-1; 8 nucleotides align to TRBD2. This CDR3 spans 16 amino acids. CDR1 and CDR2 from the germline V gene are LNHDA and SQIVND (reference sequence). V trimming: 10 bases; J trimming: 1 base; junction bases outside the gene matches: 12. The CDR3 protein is CATTRGLAGSYNEQFF. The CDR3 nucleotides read TGTGCCACCACTAGGGGGTTAGCGGGATCCTACAATGAGCAGTTCTTC.